This T cell receptor beta chain was retrieved from a study of read filtering for tumor transcriptome and immune sequencing. Study findings and constraints: Single-read clonotypes: around 81% of IR-seq clonotypes (about 4% of reads), about 70% of RNA-seq clonotypes (nearly 45% of reads).

The CDR3 loop spans 13 amino acids. Germline values: CDR1 SGHAT, CDR2 FQNNGV. V lost 4 bases, J lost 5 bases, and 11 bases lay in between. This clonotype was recorded at least ten times. Antigen unknown. Molecular barcoded adaptors covering alpha/delta and beta/gamma chains were used on 400 ng RNA. TCRdb recomputed calls from the reads with MiXCR, one row per CDR3 protein. The sample has 75,000 to 95,000 distinct CDR3 sequences, 20% to 25% seen once; the top ten hold 9.5% to 12%. The chain combines TRBV11-2 with TRBJ1-1; tentative D call: TRBD1 (6 bases). Input material: a population of CD138-negative cells sorted from bone marrow. The clonotype originates from a donor older than 35 with multiple myeloma. The CDR3 region has the DNA TGTGCCAGCAGCTCCACAGGGATGACTGAAGCTTTCTTT. Translating gives CASSSTGMTEAFF.